The clone carrying this T cell receptor (beta chain) was detected once. The antigen is undetermined. One entry per CDR3 protein results from TCRdb running MiXCR on the RT-PCR reads. This table has about half a million distinct CDR3 sequences, approximately 7.1% appearing once. This sample stems from a study of response to subunit inactivated influenza vaccine. The study's findings and limits: The authors suggested that every seasonal influenza vaccination recruits few new T cells.

This specimen consisted of PBMCs from blood, obtained roughly 24 months after vaccination. This clonotype originated in a man aged 50-75 years who received an inactivated influenza vaccine.

CDR3 nucleotide sequence: TGCGCCAGCAGCCAAGGACACTTTACCCAGTCTGGAAACACCATATATTTT. This translates into CASSQGHFTQSGNTIYF. The chain combines TRBV4-1 with TRBJ1-3; D gene ambiguous. The CDR3 has 17 amino acids. Germline V gives CDR1 MGHRA, CDR2 YSYEKL. V was shortened by 1 base and J by 1 base, with 14 bases between the two germline ends.